The next 29 T cell receptor beta chains were all read from a single sample in a study of shared clonotypes between healthy human individuals (dated by TCRdb to 2019 to 2021). The library was obtained by the immunoSEQ multiplex PCR assay. TCRdb carries this immuneACCESS record with in-frame sequences only. Its versions omit some clonotypes, under half of them owing to an unresolved V gene in the studies checked, with the rest unexplained. The sample has 550,000 to 850,000 clones on record, 72% of them singletons. The top ten clones comprise less than 2% of the sample. Sequenced input: memory CD4+ T cells sorted from blood. The cell subset or site label for this specimen denotes: CD45RA-negative fraction. These receptor sequences come from a woman between 25 and 40 years old in good health.

This clone is a singleton in its sample. The genes are TRBV4-1 and TRBJ2-2; 11 bases are shared with TRBD2. The CDR3 contains 18 residues. V dropped 0 bases and J dropped 5; count of bases not matched to a gene: 8. Germline CDR1 MGHRA, CDR2 YSYEKL. In nucleotides, the CDR3 is TGCGCCAGCAGCCAAGATCAACTAGCGGGAGATGGGACCGGGGAGCTGTTTTTT. Translating gives CASSQDQLAGDGTGELFF.

The chain has TRBV28 and TRBJ2-7; the D gene is possibly TRBD2 (5 bases). V lost 6 bases and J 3 bases, leaving 15 bases between the germline ends. The CDR3 covers 14 residues. Per the germline V gene, CDR1 is MDHEN and CDR2 is SYDVKM. In DNA form, the CDR3 reads TGTGCCAGCAGCCGGACCGGGATCCTCTACGAGCAGTACTTC. Protein product: CASSRTGILYEQYF. Full variable domain (missing parts from reference TRBV28 and TRBJ2-7): DVKVTQSSRYLVKRTGEKVFLECVQDMDHENMFWYRQDPGLGLRLIYFSYDVKMKEKGDIPEGYSVSREKKERFSLILESASTNQTSMYLCASSRTGILYEQYFGPGTRLTVT.

The rearrangement joins TRBV30 to TRBJ1-5; D is unresolved. V gave up 5 bases and J gave up 0 bases, with 8 bases separating them. The germline V gene has CDR1 GTSNPN and CDR2 SVGIG (reference sequence). This CDR3 has 13 amino acids. This CDR3 reads CAWDGSSNQPQHF. DNA of the CDR3: TGTGCCTGGGACGGATCTAGCAATCAGCCCCAGCATTTT.

The rearrangement links TRBV4-1 to TRBJ2-5; TRBD1 aligns across 12 bases. The V and J ends lost 4 bases and 5 bases, in that order; junction bases with no gene match: 8. Germline V gene data show CDR1 as MGHRA and CDR2 as YSYEKL. This CDR3 region has 16 residues. CDR3 nucleotide sequence: TGCGCCAGCAGCCGTTCGGGACAGGGGGCCGATGAGACCCAGTACTTC. This encodes CASSRSGQGADETQYF.

The sample holds one count of this clone. The V gene is TRBV6-5, the J gene TRBJ1-1; D perhaps matches TRBD1 (6 bases). CDR3 size: 15 residues. Germline CDR1 MNHEY, CDR2 SVGAGI. Trimming removed 6 bases at V and 2 bases at J, with 16 bases between. The CDR3 DNA reads as TGTGCCAGCAGGGGGGGCGGCAAGGGTAACACTGAAGCTTTCTTT. It specifies CASRGGGKGNTEAFF.

V gene TRBV7-8 combines with J gene TRBJ2-7; 10 bases match TRBD1. CDR1 and CDR2 from the germline V gene are SGHVS and FQNEAQ. After removal of 3 bases from V and 2 bases from J, the junction contained 4 bases not matched to a gene. CDR3 length equals 15 residues. The CDR3 nucleotides are TGTGCCAGCAGCTTTCCGGGACAGGGGACCTACGAGCAGTACTTC. This gives the protein CASSFPGQGTYEQYF.

The rearrangement uses TRBV2 and TRBJ1-1, with D possibly TRBD1 on 5 matching bases. This CDR3 contains 13 residues. Deletions cut 9 bases from V and 0 bases from J, with 11 bases between. Per the germline V gene, CDR1 is SNHLY and CDR2 is FYNNEI. As DNA, the CDR3 is TGTGCCAGTAGGGCAGGGATGAACACTGAAGCTTTCTTT. This codes for CASRAGMNTEAFF.

The rearrangement joins TRBV27 to TRBJ1-5; unclear D gene. V lost 3 bases and J lost 0, with 9 bases in between. The CDR3 runs 15 residues. Germline CDR1 reads MNHEY; CDR2 reads SMNVEV (reference sequence). CDR3 region: CASSLTTHSNQPQHF. The CDR3, as DNA: TGTGCCAGCAGTTTGACCACTCATAGCAATCAGCCCCAGCATTTT.

V gene TRBV21-1 combines with J gene TRBJ1-1; TRBD1, as called in the table, went unchecked against the DNA. TRBV21-1 has pseudogene status. The CDR3 totals 14 residues. The CDR3 DNA reads as TGTGCCAGCAGCAAAGGGACAGGGTATAGGGAAGCTTTCTTT. This codes for CASSKGTGYREAFF.

The chain couples TRBV11-2 to TRBJ2-3, with 13 bases lining up with TRBD2. From germline, CDR1 is SGHAT and CDR2 FQNNGV. CDR3 size: 18 residues. The J segment lost 0 bases and the V segment lost 2 bases, leaving 5 bases of the junction unmatched. This CDR3 reads CASSLLLAGGPSTDTQYF. The CDR3 DNA reads TGTGCCAGCAGCTTACTACTAGCGGGAGGGCCAAGCACAGATACGCAGTATTTT.

On this clone itself: Other DNA sequences in the same sample also yield this CDR3. The V call is TRBV5-1, the J call TRBJ1-3; D remains ambiguous. V lost 4 bases to trimming and J lost 3 bases, with 8 bases between them. The CDR3 is made up of 13 amino acids. Germline CDR1 reads SGHRS; CDR2 reads YFSETQ. CDR3 DNA sequence: TGCGCCAGCAGCCTGGAAGGTGGAAACACCATATATTTT. It codes for CASSLEGGNTIYF. The full variable domain, its missing parts supplied by reference TRBV5-1 and TRBJ1-3, is KAGVTQTPRYLIKTRGQQVTLSCSPISGHRSVSWYQQTPGQGLQFLFEYFSETQRNKGNFPGRFSGRQFSNSRSEMNVSTLELGDSALYLCASSLEGGNTIYFGEGSWLTVV.

The gene calls are TRBV25-1 and TRBJ1-6; 8 bases line up with TRBD1. V shed 11 bases, J shed 10 bases, and the junction held 10 bases outside the gene matches. The CDR3 runs 13 residues. The germline gives CDR1 MGHDK, CDR2 SYGVNS. CDR3 DNA: TGTGCCTCCCAGGGACAGGTATTATCACCCCTCCACTTT. It codes for CASQGQVLSPLHF.

V gene TRBV4-1 combines with J gene TRBJ1-1; D may be TRBD1 (6 bases). This CDR3 contains 14 residues. V lost 6 bases, J lost 1 base, and 12 bases lay in between. Germline CDR1 is MGHRA and CDR2 is YSYEKL. The CDR3 DNA reads TGCGCCAGCAGGACCGGGACACAGAACACTGAAGCTTTCTTT. Translated: CASRTGTQNTEAFF.

This sequence joins TRBV18 and TRBJ2-3; 8 bases map to TRBD1. CDR1 KGHSH and CDR2 LQKENI come from the germline V gene. After removal of 1 base from V and 6 bases from J, the junction contained 6 bases not matched to a gene. The CDR3 is 15 residues long. The chain's CDR3 is CASSPRPGGRDTQYF. The CDR3 coding sequence is TGTGCCAGCTCACCACGGCCAGGGGGCAGGGATACGCAGTATTTT.

The rearrangement joins TRBV6-6 to TRBJ2-5; D is tentatively TRBD1 or TRBD2 (5 bases each). The CDR3 totals 15 residues. The V end lost 6 bases, the J end lost 7 bases, and 21 bases lay between the germline ends. CDR1 is MNHNY and CDR2 is SVGAGI in the germline V gene (reference sequence). CDR3 coding DNA: TGTGCCAGCAGGACGGGGCCGGAATCGGACGCGACCCAGTACTTC. Its translation: CASRTGPESDATQYF.

The V and J genes are TRBV7-2 and TRBJ1-3; perhaps TRBD1 as D (5 bases). V lost 7 bases to trimming and J lost 0 bases, with 10 bases between them. Germline CDR1 and CDR2: SGHTA and FQGNSA. CDR3 length: 14 residues. CDR3 nucleotide sequence: TGTGCCAGCATCACAGGCCCCTCTGGAAACACCATATATTTT. This sequence encodes CASITGPSGNTIYF. The variable domain in full, with the rest retrieved from reference TRBV7-2 and TRBJ1-3, is GAGVSQSPSNKVTEKGKDVELRCDPISGHTALYWYRQSLGQGLEFLIYFQGNSAPDKSGLPSDRFSAERTGGSVSTLTIQRTQQEDSAVYLCASITGPSGNTIYFGEGSWLTVV.

This chain uses TRBV5-8 with TRBJ1-5; D may be TRBD1 (5 bases). Germline V lookup: CDR1 SGHTS, CDR2 YDEGEE. The CDR3 is 14 amino acids. V lost 0 bases to trimming and J lost 3 bases, with 7 bases between them. CDR3 bases: TGTGCCAGCAGCTTGGGACAGTACAATCAGCCCCAGCATTTT. As protein: CASSLGQYNQPQHF.

The rearrangement joins TRBV1 to TRBJ2-1; the tabulated D call, TRBD2, remains unverified against the DNA. TRBV1 is given as a pseudogene. CDR3 size: 14 residues. The CDR3: CTSSQAGTYNEQFF. CDR3 nucleotides: TGCACCAGCAGCCAAGCCGGGACTTACAATGAGCAGTTCTTC.

Notes on this clone: Other nucleotide sequences from this sample produce the same CDR3. The chain carries TRBV18 and TRBJ2-7, with no clear D. The CDR3 spans 11 residues. V gave up 2 bases and J gave up 7 bases, with 6 bases separating them. The germline V gene encodes CDR1 KGHSH and CDR2 LQKENI. CDR3 residues: CASSPEGEQYF. DNA of the CDR3: TGTGCCAGCTCACCAGAAGGAGAGCAGTACTTC.

This clone appeared a single time. V gene TRBV10-3 combines with J gene TRBJ1-2; no clear D. The V end was cut by 7 bases, the J end by 2 bases, with 11 bases between. Per the germline V gene, CDR1 is ENHRY and CDR2 is SYGVKD. This CDR3 is built from 13 residues. The chain's CDR3 is CAIMRDGNYGYTF. For the CDR3, the DNA is TGTGCCATCATGAGGGATGGGAACTATGGCTACACCTTC.

The genes are TRBV11-2 and TRBJ2-4; D unresolved. Looked up from germline, CDR1 is SGHAT and CDR2 is FQNNGV. The CDR3 runs to 15 residues. V was pared by 1 base and J by 0 bases, with 7 bases between. The CDR3, as DNA: TGTGCCAGCAGCTTAGCGAAATCAGCCAAAAACATTCAGTACTTC. Its translation: CASSLAKSAKNIQYF.

The chain has TRBV2 and TRBJ1-5, with TRBD1 as a possible D gene (6 bases). The CDR3 runs to 14 residues. The V and J ends lost 4 bases and 6 bases respectively, with 13 bases between them. Germline values: CDR1 SNHLY, CDR2 FYNNEI. CDR3: CASSASVGGQPQHF. CDR3 in DNA: TGTGCCAGCAGTGCCTCCGTAGGGGGTCAGCCCCAGCATTTT.

The V and J genes are TRBV2 and TRBJ2-5; TRBD2 aligns across 8 bases. V lost 6 bases to trimming and J lost 5 bases; unmatched junction nucleotides: 8. There are 14 residues in the CDR3. Looked up from germline, CDR1 is SNHLY and CDR2 is FYNNEI. The CDR3 DNA reads as TGTGCCAGCAGCGGCGGGGGGCTTGATGAGACCCAGTACTTC. It encodes CASSGGGLDETQYF.

The V gene is TRBV20-1, the J gene TRBJ2-1; no clear D gene. V was trimmed by 8 bases and J by 5 bases, leaving 10 bases between them. Per germline, CDR1 DFQATT and CDR2 SNEGSKA (reference sequence). The CDR3 is made up of 11 amino acids. The CDR3 DNA is TGCAGTCAATACACCGACAATGAGCAGTTCTTC. Translation gives CSQYTDNEQFF.

This chain uses TRBV27 with TRBJ2-2; 7 bases match TRBD1. Unmatched junction bases numbered 7, after V lost 7 bases and J lost 5 bases. This CDR3 is built from 14 residues. Germline CDR1 reads MNHEY; CDR2 reads SMNVEV (reference sequence). The CDR3 coding sequence is TGTGCCAGCAAAACAGGGGCCGAGACCGGGGAGCTGTTTTTT. As protein: CASKTGAETGELFF.

The rearrangement links TRBV5-8 to TRBJ2-2; 9 nucleotides match TRBD2. Germline loops: CDR1 SGHTS, CDR2 YDEGEE. Trimming removed 4 bases from V and 3 bases from J; junction bases left unmatched: 4. This CDR3 comprises 15 residues. The CDR3 DNA is TGTGCCAGCAGCCCAGGACTAGCGCACACCGGGGAGCTGTTTTTT. Encoded protein: CASSPGLAHTGELFF.

This chain joins TRBV14 and TRBJ2-7; TRBD1 aligns across 8 bases. The V gene end was trimmed by 0 bases and the J gene end by 4 bases; junction bases not matched to a gene: 8. CDR3 length: 16 residues. Germline V CDR1 and CDR2: SGHDN, FVKESK. The CDR3 region has the DNA TGTGCCAGCAGCCAAGATTCTGGCAGGGGGCGTTACGAGCAGTACTTC. Translating it yields CASSQDSGRGRYEQYF.

V usage is TRBV21-1 and J usage is TRBJ2-7; the D call in the table, TRBD2, was not verified against the DNA. TRBV21-1 is recorded as a pseudogene. The CDR3 is made up of 15 amino acids. The DNA for the CDR3 is TGTGCCAGCAGCGTGACTAGCGGGAGTTGGTACGAGCAGTACTTC. Its protein product is CASSVTSGSWYEQYF.

The V and J genes are TRBV19 and TRBJ2-2; no clear D. Germline V gene sequence: CDR1 LNHDA, CDR2 SQIVND (reference sequence). The ends were cut back, 5 bases at V and 2 bases at J, with 9 bases in the middle. The CDR3 has 14 residues. Here the CDR3 reads CASSRKQNTGELFF. In DNA, the CDR3 is TGTGCCAGTAGTCGTAAACAAAACACCGGGGAGCTGTTTTTT.